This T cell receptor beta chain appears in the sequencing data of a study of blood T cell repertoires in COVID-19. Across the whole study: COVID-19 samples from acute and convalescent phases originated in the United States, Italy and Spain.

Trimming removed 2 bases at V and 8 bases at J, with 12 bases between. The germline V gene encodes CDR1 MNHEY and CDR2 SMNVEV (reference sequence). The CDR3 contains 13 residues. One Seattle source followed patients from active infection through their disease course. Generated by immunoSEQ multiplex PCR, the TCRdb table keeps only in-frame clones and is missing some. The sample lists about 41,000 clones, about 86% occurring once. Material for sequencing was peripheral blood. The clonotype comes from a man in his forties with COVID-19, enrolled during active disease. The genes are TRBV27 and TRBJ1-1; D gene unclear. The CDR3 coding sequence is TGTGCCAGCAGTTTAGTGTCGTTGGGCGAAGCTTTCTTT. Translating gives CASSLVSLGEAFF.